Sequencing of this T cell receptor (beta chain) was carried out in a study of T cells in localized non-small cell lung cancer. Notes on the study in general: Peak T cell clonality was found in uninvolved adjacent lung, exceeding tumor. The study detected a median approximately 50 of the top 100 tumor clones in adjacent lung. Only one tumor region went through sequencing, so heterogeneity may still be there. Elevated blood T cell density was associated with longer overall survival.

The CDR3 has 13 residues. Trimming took off 4 bases at V and 1 base at J, with 10 bases between the two ends. Germline V lookup: CDR1 SQVTM, CDR2 ANQGSEA. A remark on this clone: What it recognizes is unknown.

Repertoires were generated with immunoSEQ multiplex PCR, while TCRdb's copy carries only in-frame clones and drops some. The profile shows roughly 25,000 clones, more than 65% of them singletons. Sequencing was performed on PBMCs, taken before any cancer treatment. The receptor was isolated from a man aged 40 to 70 with stage II lung adenocarcinoma. The V call is TRBV29-1, the J call TRBJ1-1; D is uncertain. The chain's CDR3 is CSVGPPGNTEAFF. CDR3 DNA sequence: TGCAGCGTTGGCCCACCGGGGAACACTGAAGCTTTCTTT.